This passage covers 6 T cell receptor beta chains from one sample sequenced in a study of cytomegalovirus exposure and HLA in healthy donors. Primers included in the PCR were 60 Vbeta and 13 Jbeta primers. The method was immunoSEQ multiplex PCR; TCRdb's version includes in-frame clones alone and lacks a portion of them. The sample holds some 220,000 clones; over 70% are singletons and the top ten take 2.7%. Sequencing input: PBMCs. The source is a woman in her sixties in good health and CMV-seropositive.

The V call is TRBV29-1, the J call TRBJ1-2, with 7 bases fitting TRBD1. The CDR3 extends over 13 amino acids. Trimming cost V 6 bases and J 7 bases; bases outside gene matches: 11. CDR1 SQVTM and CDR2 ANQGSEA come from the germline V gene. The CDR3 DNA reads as TGCAGCGTGCCCGGGACAGAAGTCGGTGGCTACACCTTC. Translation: CSVPGTEVGGYTF.

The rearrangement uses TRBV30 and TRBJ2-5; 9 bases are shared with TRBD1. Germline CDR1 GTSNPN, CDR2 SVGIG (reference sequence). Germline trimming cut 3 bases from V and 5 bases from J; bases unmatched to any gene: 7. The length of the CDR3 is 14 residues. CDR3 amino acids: CAWSRTGAVETQYF. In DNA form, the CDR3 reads TGTGCCTGGAGCAGGACAGGGGCAGTGGAGACCCAGTACTTC.

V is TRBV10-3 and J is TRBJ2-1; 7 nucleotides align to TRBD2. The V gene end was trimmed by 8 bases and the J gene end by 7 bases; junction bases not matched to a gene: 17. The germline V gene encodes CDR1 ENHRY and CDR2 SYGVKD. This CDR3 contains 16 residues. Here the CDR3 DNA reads TGTGCCATCTCTGAGATTGGCGGGAGAGATGTGAATGAGCAGTTCTTC. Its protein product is CAISEIGGRDVNEQFF.

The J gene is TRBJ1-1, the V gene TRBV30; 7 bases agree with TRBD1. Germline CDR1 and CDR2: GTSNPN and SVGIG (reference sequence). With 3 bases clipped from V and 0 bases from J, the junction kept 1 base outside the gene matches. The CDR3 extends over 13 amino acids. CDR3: CAWSGQVNTEAFF. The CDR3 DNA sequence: TGTGCCTGGAGCGGACAGGTGAACACTGAAGCTTTCTTT.

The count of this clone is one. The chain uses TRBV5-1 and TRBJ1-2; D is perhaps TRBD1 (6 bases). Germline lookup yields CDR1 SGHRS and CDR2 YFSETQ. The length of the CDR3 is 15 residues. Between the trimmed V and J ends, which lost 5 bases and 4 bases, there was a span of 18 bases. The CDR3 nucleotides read TGCGCCAGCAGTGCGGACAGTCCGGCTTCCTATGGCTACACCTTC. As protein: CASSADSPASYGYTF.

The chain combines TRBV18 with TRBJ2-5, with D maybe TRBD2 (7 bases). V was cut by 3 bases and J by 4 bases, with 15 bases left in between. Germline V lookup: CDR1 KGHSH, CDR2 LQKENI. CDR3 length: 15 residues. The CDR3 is CASSPEAGAAETQYF. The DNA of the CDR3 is TGTGCCAGCTCACCTGAGGCGGGGGCTGCAGAGACCCAGTACTTC.